Listed here are 30 T cell receptor beta chains from one sample, sequenced in a study of cytomegalovirus exposure and HLA in healthy donors. With 60 Vbeta and 13 Jbeta primers, the PCR was carried out. The table came from immunoSEQ multiplex PCR; TCRdb's copy has only in-frame clones and leaves some out. In total, the table holds 150,000 to 200,000 clones. The sample comprised PBMCs. The source is an older woman in good health and CMV-seronegative.

This chain joins TRBV10-3 and TRBJ2-7, with 9 positions matching TRBD1. The CDR3 has 15 residues. CDR1 and CDR2 from the germline V gene are ENHRY and SYGVKD. The ends lost 7 bases at V and 3 bases at J; junction bases unmatched: 10. CDR3 in DNA: TGTGCCATCAACCCGGGACAGGGCCTGCACTACGAGCAGTACTTC. This translates into CAINPGQGLHYEQYF.

The chain uses TRBV10-3 and TRBJ2-6; D is possibly TRBD1 (5 bases). This CDR3 has 18 residues. Trimming removed 0 bases from V and 0 bases from J, with 12 bases in between. Per germline, CDR1 ENHRY and CDR2 SYGVKD. The CDR3 DNA sequence: TGTGCCATCAGTGAGTCAAGGGGCTCGGGCTCTGGGGCCAACGTCCTGACTTTC. It translates to CAISESRGSGSGANVLTF.

The rearrangement joins TRBV18 to TRBJ1-2; 12 nucleotides align to TRBD1. The germline CDR1 and CDR2 sequences are KGHSH and LQKENI. Trimming took 6 bases from V and 3 from J; bases not matched to a gene: 5. The CDR3 loop spans 15 amino acids. CDR3 sequence: CASSPGQGAYYGYTF. The CDR3 DNA is TGTGCCAGCTCGCCGGGACAGGGGGCCTACTATGGCTACACCTTC. The complete variable domain, with remaining parts taken from reference TRBV18 and TRBJ1-2, reads NAGVMQNPRHLVRRRGQEARLRCSPMKGHSHVYWYRQLPEEGLKFMVYLQKENIIDESGMPKERFSAEFPKEGPSILRIQQVVRGDSAAYFCASSPGQGAYYGYTFGSGTRLTVV.

This chain connects TRBV19 to TRBJ1-2; a possible D gene is TRBD1 (5 bases). V was trimmed by 4 bases and J by 4 bases, leaving 13 bases between them. The CDR3 extends over 14 amino acids. CDR1 and CDR2 from the germline V gene are LNHDA and SQIVND (reference sequence). CDR3 region: CASSTRQLPYGYTF. The CDR3 nucleotides read TGTGCCAGTAGTACAAGACAGCTACCCTATGGCTACACCTTC.

J is TRBJ1-1 and V is TRBV7-2; D is uncertain. The CDR3 length is 14 residues. Germline assignment: CDR1 SGHTA and CDR2 FQGNSA. The V end was cut by 3 bases, the J end by 0 bases, with 8 bases between. This CDR3 is CASSLLRMNTEAFF. CDR3 DNA sequence: TGTGCCAGCAGCTTGCTGAGAATGAACACTGAAGCTTTCTTT. The full variable domain, rest sourced from reference TRBV7-2 and TRBJ1-1, is GAGVSQSPSNKVTEKGKDVELRCDPISGHTALYWYRQSLGQGLEFLIYFQGNSAPDKSGLPSDRFSAERTGGSVSTLTIQRTQQEDSAVYLCASSLLRMNTEAFFGQGTRLTVV.

The V gene is TRBV7-9, the J gene TRBJ2-5, with TRBD2 as a possible D gene (6 bases). The CDR3 sequence is 14 residues long. V lost 5 bases and J 2 bases, leaving 12 bases between the germline ends. CDR1 is SEHNR and CDR2 is FQNEAQ in the germline V gene (reference sequence). Here the CDR3 DNA reads TGTGCCAGCAGCGTCGGGACTGAACAAGAGACCCAGTACTTC. Translated, it gives CASSVGTEQETQYF.

This CDR3 is CASSFPGTDRYF. CDR3 bases: TGTGCCAGCAGCTTTCCCGGTACAGACCGGTACTTC. The chain carries TRBV7-2 and TRBJ2-4; D call uncertain. Trimming took 3 bases from V and 15 from J, leaving 15 bases between them. Germline CDR1 SGHTA, CDR2 FQGNSA. The CDR3 covers 12 residues.

This chain links TRBV7-8 with TRBJ1-5; D is ambiguous. Per the germline V gene, CDR1 is SGHVS and CDR2 is FQNEAQ. The CDR3 loop spans 15 amino acids. The germline V and J ends were trimmed by 7 bases and 4 bases, with 17 bases remaining between them. The CDR3 loop reads CASTPSGRRNQPQHF. The DNA for the CDR3 is TGTGCCAGCACCCCCAGCGGCAGGAGGAATCAGCCCCAGCATTTT.

This chain uses TRBV19 with TRBJ2-1, with 8 bases identical to TRBD2. J lost 7 bases, V lost 7 bases, and 6 bases had no gene match. Per germline, CDR1 LNHDA and CDR2 SQIVND (reference sequence). This CDR3 has 13 residues. The CDR3 here is CASNGLAGNEQFF. The CDR3 DNA follows: TGTGCCAGTAATGGACTAGCAGGAAATGAGCAGTTCTTC.

This chain joins TRBV30 and TRBJ1-4; D gene unclear. The germline gives CDR1 GTSNPN, CDR2 SVGIG (reference sequence). V was pared by 0 bases and J by 7 bases, with 12 bases between. There are 14 residues in the CDR3. DNA for the CDR3: TGTGCCTGGAGTGTAAGGCTAGTAGGTGAAAAACTGTTTTTT. It yields the protein CAWSVRLVGEKLFF.

The chain joins TRBV6-7 to TRBJ1-3, with D tentatively TRBD1 (6 bases). TRBV6-7 is labeled an ORF, and its function is uncertain. Trimming took 6 bases from V and 2 from J, leaving 17 bases between them. CDR3 length: 16 amino acids. The DNA of the CDR3 is TGTGCCAGCAGAGAAACAGGGTCGGGAACTGGAAACACCATATATTTT. Residues: CASRETGSGTGNTIYF.

V is TRBV7-2 and J is TRBJ2-7, with 11 bases aligning to TRBD2. The germline V gene encodes CDR1 SGHTA and CDR2 FQGNSA. The CDR3 runs to 14 residues. The ends lost 5 bases at V and 4 bases at J; junction bases unmatched: 4. CDR3 protein: CASSPGLAEYEQYF. DNA for the CDR3: TGTGCCAGCAGCCCGGGACTAGCGGAGTACGAGCAGTACTTC.

This chain links TRBV5-4 with TRBJ2-1, with 9 nucleotides matching TRBD2. In germline, CDR1 is SGHNT, CDR2 YYREEE (reference sequence). There are 15 residues in the CDR3. V trimming: 4 bases; J trimming: 6 bases; junction bases outside the gene matches: 8. CDR3 coding DNA: TGTGCCAGCAGCCCTGATAGCGGGAGTTTCAATGAGCAGTTCTTC. Amino acid sequence: CASSPDSGSFNEQFF.

V usage is TRBV12-5 and J usage is TRBJ2-7; no firm D call. The CDR3 spans 15 residues. Trimming took 3 bases from V and 1 from J, leaving 13 bases between them. The germline V gene has CDR1 LGHNT and CDR2 FRNRAP. The CDR3 DNA sequence: TGTGCTAGTGGTTTCACAGAGAACCCATCCTACGAGCAGTACTTC. Its translation: CASGFTENPSYEQYF.

V gene TRBV6-6 combines with J gene TRBJ1-5, with D possibly TRBD1 on 5 matching bases. This CDR3 has 15 amino acids. The ends were cut back, 6 bases at V and 4 bases at J, with 16 bases in the middle. CDR1 MNHNY and CDR2 SVGAGI come from the germline V gene (reference sequence). CDR3 coding DNA: TGTGCCAGCAGGCGGGACGGCGGCCTTAATCAGCCCCAGCATTTT. Its translation: CASRRDGGLNQPQHF.

The chain is built from TRBV5-1 and TRBJ1-1; weak D call: TRBD1 (6 bases). The CDR3 loop spans 15 amino acids. From germline, CDR1 is SGHRS and CDR2 YFSETQ. V was shortened by 4 bases and J by 0 bases, with 13 bases between the two germline ends. The DNA of the CDR3 is TGCGCCAGCAGCCCCCTTCAGGGGCTGAACACTGAAGCTTTCTTT. As protein: CASSPLQGLNTEAFF.

This chain connects TRBV11-1 to TRBJ1-2; possible D gene TRBD1, 5 bases. From germline, CDR1 is SGHAT and CDR2 FQDESV (reference sequence). This CDR3 comprises 13 residues. V was shortened by 1 base and J by 13 bases, with 16 bases between the two germline ends. CDR3 DNA sequence: TGTGCCAGCAGCTTAGAACATGGGGCCCTGTGCACCTTC. Its protein product is CASSLEHGALCTF. The entire variable domain, with the rest obtained from reference TRBV11-1 and TRBJ1-2, is as follows: EAEVAQSPRYKITEKSQAVAFWCDPISGHATLYWYRQILGQGPELLVQFQDESVVDDSQLPKDRFSAERLKGVDSTLKIQPAELGDSAMYLCASSLEHGALCTFGSGTRLTVV.

This sequence joins TRBV4-2 and TRBJ1-6; D gene uncertain. The CDR3 totals 15 residues. CDR1 and CDR2 (germline): LGHNA, YNFKEQ. Trimming pared 0 bases from V and 8 bases from J, leaving 11 bases between. The CDR3 DNA follows: TGTGCCAGCAGCCAAGAGGTGGGCAGAGATTCACCCCTCCACTTT. Translating gives CASSQEVGRDSPLHF.

This chain uses TRBV7-8 with TRBJ2-1, with 8 bases fitting TRBD2. V trimming: 3 bases; J trimming: 5 bases; junction bases outside the gene matches: 9. The CDR3 sequence is 16 residues long. Germline V gives CDR1 SGHVS, CDR2 FQNEAQ. The CDR3 coding sequence is TGTGCCAGCAGCTTCCTTCAACTAGCGGAGGACAATGAGCAGTTCTTC. It yields the protein CASSFLQLAEDNEQFF.

V usage is TRBV5-1 and J usage is TRBJ2-5; tentative D call: TRBD1 (6 bases). TRBJ2-7 matches the DNA end more closely, so the J call is doubtful. CDR3 length: 13 residues. Germline V CDR1 and CDR2: SGHRS, YFSETQ. The CDR3 DNA reads TGCGCCAGCAGTTATACAGGGACCTACGAGCAGTACTTC. This translates into CASSYTGTYEQYF.

J is TRBJ1-5 and V is TRBV5-1; weak D call: TRBD1 (6 bases). The V end was cut by 2 bases, the J end by 5 bases, with 11 bases between. Looked up from germline, CDR1 is SGHRS and CDR2 is YFSETQ. The CDR3 is 14 amino acids. The CDR3 sequence: CASSFSPGDQPQHF. The CDR3 DNA follows: TGCGCCAGCAGCTTTAGTCCAGGGGATCAGCCCCAGCATTTT.

The chain is built from TRBV27 and TRBJ2-3; 9 positions match TRBD2. Germline V gene lookup returns CDR1 MNHEY and CDR2 SMNVEV (reference sequence). V trimming: 4 bases; J trimming: 5 bases; junction bases outside the gene matches: 7. The CDR3 runs 15 residues. The CDR3, as DNA: TGTGCCAGCAGTTATGTAGCGGGAGTGAAAGATACGCAGTATTTT. Translation: CASSYVAGVKDTQYF.

The gene calls are TRBV15 and TRBJ1-3; TRBD1 is a possible D gene (6 bases). The CDR3 spans 15 residues. The germline V gene encodes CDR1 LNHNV and CDR2 YYDKDF (reference sequence). Trimming took off 5 bases at V and 2 bases at J, with 13 bases between the two ends. CDR3 in amino acids: CATSRGGGTGNTIYF. The CDR3 nucleotides read TGTGCCACCAGCCGAGGAGGGGGAACTGGAAACACCATATATTTT.

The chain couples TRBV11-2 to TRBJ2-3; tentatively, D is TRBD1 (6 bases). This CDR3 is 14 amino acids long. V was shortened by 6 bases and J by 2 bases, with 12 bases between the two germline ends. Germline V gene lookup returns CDR1 SGHAT and CDR2 FQNNGV. CDR3 nucleotides: TGTGCCAGCAGAGGACAGCCTTCCACAGATACGCAGTATTTT. The encoded protein is CASRGQPSTDTQYF. Complete variable domain (other parts from reference TRBV11-2 and TRBJ2-3): EAGVAQSPRYKIIEKRQSVAFWCNPISGHATLYWYQQILGQGPKLLIQFQNNGVVDDSQLPKDRFSAERLKGVDSTLKIQPAKLEDSAVYLCASRGQPSTDTQYFGPGTRLTVL.

This sequence joins TRBV10-3 and TRBJ2-7; tentatively, D is TRBD2 (6 bases). V lost 10 bases and J 1 base, leaving 14 bases between the germline ends. The CDR3 length is 13 residues. Germline V gives CDR1 ENHRY, CDR2 SYGVKD. The DNA for the CDR3 is TGTGCCAGCCGGGGGAGCGGGTCCTACGAGCAGTACTTC. Translating it yields CASRGSGSYEQYF.

This sequence joins TRBV7-3 and TRBJ2-2; 7 bases map to TRBD1. V trimming: 5 bases; J trimming: 3 bases; junction bases outside the gene matches: 6. The CDR3 is 15 residues long. Germline V lookup: CDR1 SGHTA, CDR2 FQGTGA. The CDR3 region has the DNA TGTGCCAGCAGCGCCACAGGGGCGGACACCGGGGAGCTGTTTTTT. The encoded protein is CASSATGADTGELFF.

This chain connects TRBV6-1 to TRBJ1-5; the match to TRBD1 covers 10 bases. CDR1 is MNHNS, CDR2 SASEGT, per germline. The CDR3 has 13 residues. Trimming cost V 5 bases and J 12 bases; bases outside gene matches: 7. The CDR3 region is CASSLTGQGVQHF. The CDR3 nucleotides are TGTGCCAGCAGTCTTACCGGACAGGGGGTCCAGCATTTT.

This chain links TRBV10-3 with TRBJ1-1, with TRBD1 matching over 7 bases. Germline CDR1 is ENHRY and CDR2 is SYGVKD. Trimming took 3 bases from V and 0 from J; bases not matched to a gene: 10. This CDR3 is 17 amino acids long. CDR3 in amino acids: CAISDGRGASLNTEAFF. In nucleotides, the CDR3 is TGTGCCATCAGTGACGGCAGGGGGGCTTCATTGAACACTGAAGCTTTCTTT.

The chain combines TRBV9 with TRBJ2-1, with D possibly matching TRBD1 (8 bases). Germline loops: CDR1 SGDLS, CDR2 YYNGEE. There are 20 residues in the CDR3. V lost 2 bases to trimming and J lost 4 bases, with 28 bases between them. This chain's CDR3 is CASSVRPKKIQGGEYNEQFF. The CDR3 DNA follows: TGTGCCAGCAGCGTTCGTCCCAAAAAAATACAGGGGGGGGAATACAATGAGCAGTTCTTC.

V gene TRBV30 combines with J gene TRBJ1-1; 8 bases are shared with TRBD1. The junction had 5 bases not matched to a gene; V was cut back by 6 bases and J by 5 bases. In germline, CDR1 is GTSNPN, CDR2 SVGIG (reference sequence). The CDR3 is 12 amino acids. The chain's CDR3 is CACKQGETEAFF. The CDR3 DNA reads TGTGCCTGCAAACAGGGGGAGACTGAAGCTTTCTTT.